The 27 T cell receptor beta chains presented below share a single source sample, sequenced in a study of T cell responses to AZD1222 COVID-19 vaccine. Produced via immunoSEQ multiplex PCR; TCRdb's table is partial and in-frame only. The data contain about 150,000 clones, 90% of them singletons. Material: peripheral blood, obtained on day 0 of AZD1222 vaccination. These receptors came from an adult in good health.

The chain has TRBV6-4 and TRBJ1-5; a possible D gene is TRBD1 (5 bases). The CDR3 consists of 14 residues. CDR1 is MRHNA, CDR2 SNTAGT, per germline. Trimming took off 4 bases at V and 4 bases at J, with 11 bases between the two ends. In DNA, the CDR3 is TGTGCCAGCAGTGTCGGGACTCCAAATCAGCCCCAGCATTTT. It translates to CASSVGTPNQPQHF.

CDR3: CASSPSGTSIPTGELFF. The CDR3, as DNA: TGTGCCAGCAGCCCGTCCGGGACTAGCATCCCCACCGGGGAGCTGTTTTTT. The chain links TRBV4-2 to TRBJ2-2; 9 bases align to TRBD2. CDR1 LGHNA and CDR2 YNFKEQ come from the germline V gene. The CDR3 has 17 residues. V was pared by 4 bases and J by 4 bases, with 10 bases of the junction left unmatched.

This clone was recorded once. V usage is TRBV5-6 and J usage is TRBJ1-4, with TRBD1 matching 9 bases. CDR1 and CDR2 (germline): SGHDT, YYEEEE. V shed 4 bases and J 10 bases; nucleotides not matched to a gene: 11. The CDR3 consists of 15 residues. CDR3 sequence reads: CASSPPGTGSGKLFF. In DNA form, the CDR3 reads TGTGCCAGCAGCCCACCCGGGACAGGGAGTGGAAAACTGTTTTTT.

The gene calls are TRBV6-2 or TRBV6-3 and TRBJ2-7, with 13 positions matching TRBD2. This CDR3 spans 18 amino acids. Trimming removed 2 bases from V and 0 bases from J; junction bases left unmatched: 7. From germline, CDR1 is MNHEY and CDR2 SVGEGT. The CDR3 DNA follows: TGTGCCAGCAGTTACCCCGGACTAGCGGGGGTAAGCTCCTACGAGCAGTACTTC. It translates to CASSYPGLAGVSSYEQYF.

This chain uses TRBV14 with TRBJ1-2; D unresolved. Germline values: CDR1 SGHDN, CDR2 FVKESK. V was clipped by 2 bases and J by 8 bases, with 12 bases between them. This CDR3 comprises 13 residues. In nucleotides, the CDR3 is TGTGCCAGCAGCCAAAGGTCCTACGGGGGCTACACCTTC. It encodes CASSQRSYGGYTF.

The chain is built from TRBV4-3 and TRBJ1-1; 10 bases map to TRBD1. The CDR3 totals 16 residues. Trimming removed 3 bases from V and 4 bases from J; junction bases left unmatched: 8. Germline V CDR1 and CDR2: LGHNA, YSLEER. For the CDR3, the DNA is TGCGCCAGCAGCCACCGACAGGGGGCGACGGGCACTGAAGCTTTCTTT. Protein sequence: CASSHRQGATGTEAFF.

The chain uses TRBV29-1 and TRBJ1-2; D is unresolved. V was shortened by 5 bases and J by 3 bases, with 13 bases between the two germline ends. Germline V CDR1 and CDR2: SQVTM, ANQGSEA. The CDR3 consists of 13 residues. The CDR3 loop is CSVTGGWHYGYTF. The CDR3 nucleotides read TGCAGCGTTACGGGTGGGTGGCACTATGGCTACACCTTC. Based on the CDR3 plus reference TRBV29-1 and TRBJ1-2, the full variable domain is SAVISQKPSRDICQRGTSLTIQCQVDSQVTMMFWYRQQPGQSLTLIATANQGSEATYESGFVIDKFPISRPNLTFSTLTVSNMSPEDSSIYLCSVTGGWHYGYTFGSGTRLTVV.

The chain is built from TRBV7-2 and TRBJ2-1; the match to TRBD2 covers 9 bases. The CDR3 has 14 residues. The ends lost 5 bases at V and 12 bases at J; junction bases unmatched: 11. Germline V gene data show CDR1 as SGHTA and CDR2 as FQGNSA. CDR3 DNA: TGTGCCAGCAGCACCCCGGGACTAGCCCTCAGGCAGTTCTTC. Translating gives CASSTPGLALRQFF.

This sequence joins TRBV27 and TRBJ1-5, with TRBD1 as a possible D gene (5 bases). From germline, CDR1 is MNHEY and CDR2 SMNVEV (reference sequence). CDR3 length: 13 residues. Trimming cost V 6 bases and J 5 bases, with 11 bases left between them. The CDR3 protein is CASRQWGDQPQHF. The CDR3 coding sequence is TGTGCCAGCAGGCAGTGGGGGGATCAGCCCCAGCATTTT.

The chain has TRBV7-3 and TRBJ2-2; 9 bases are shared with TRBD1. Looked up from germline, CDR1 is SGHTA and CDR2 is FQGTGA. Trimming removed 5 bases from V and 4 bases from J; junction bases left unmatched: 8. The CDR3 is 16 residues long. The CDR3 DNA is TGTGCCAGCAGCACAGGGACAGGGAGGACCACCGGGGAGCTGTTTTTT. Translation: CASSTGTGRTTGELFF.

The chain couples TRBV5-1 to TRBJ1-1, with no clear D. This CDR3 is built from 13 residues. Per the germline V gene, CDR1 is SGHRS and CDR2 is YFSETQ. The V end was cut by 0 bases, the J end by 1 base, with 4 bases between. The CDR3: CASSLERNTEAFF. CDR3 DNA: TGCGCCAGCAGCTTGGAAAGGAACACTGAAGCTTTCTTT.

The chain recombines TRBV9 with TRBJ1-1; 9 bases are a match to TRBD1. V was clipped by 4 bases and J by 6 bases; unmatched bases: 4. Germline V lookup: CDR1 SGDLS, CDR2 YYNGEE. The CDR3 sequence is 13 residues long. The chain's CDR3 is CASSNRQGAEAFF. CDR3 DNA: TGTGCCAGCAGCAACCGACAGGGGGCTGAAGCTTTCTTT.

The CDR3 here is CASSKGGVRRVQVLYGYTF. The DNA of the CDR3 is TGTGCCAGCAGCAAAGGCGGTGTACGTCGGGTACAGGTGTTGTATGGCTACACCTTC. V is TRBV21-1 and J is TRBJ1-2; the table's D call, TRBD1, was not checked against the DNA. TRBV21-1 is a pseudogene segment. The CDR3 runs to 19 residues.

The CDR3 sequence: CAWRGTSGPGELFF. Written as DNA, the CDR3 is TGTGCCTGGAGAGGAACTAGCGGCCCCGGGGAGCTGTTTTTT. This chain joins TRBV30 and TRBJ2-2; TRBD2 agrees at 8 bases. Germline loops: CDR1 GTSNPN, CDR2 SVGIG (reference sequence). This CDR3 is built from 14 residues. The ends lost 3 bases at V and 6 bases at J; junction bases unmatched: 6.

This chain uses TRBV7-2 with TRBJ2-7; D call uncertain. The V gene's germline CDR1 is SGHTA and CDR2 FQGNSA. There are 16 residues in the CDR3. Trimming shortened V by 5 bases and J by 1 base, and 18 bases separated the two germline ends. The CDR3 is CASSPASHAASYEQYF. In nucleotides, the CDR3 is TGTGCCAGCAGCCCTGCTAGTCATGCCGCGTCCTACGAGCAGTACTTC.

The V call is TRBV5-4, the J call TRBJ1-1; TRBD1 might be the D (5 bases). The CDR3 spans 15 residues. The V end lost 6 bases, the J end lost 3 bases, and 18 bases lay between the germline ends. The germline V gene encodes CDR1 SGHNT and CDR2 YYREEE (reference sequence). The DNA for the CDR3 is TGTGCCAGCACCCGGGGCTTGTTGGGTGACACTGAAGCTTTCTTT. As protein: CASTRGLLGDTEAFF.

The chain's CDR3 is CASSPGNSPLHF. DNA of the CDR3: TGTGCCAGCAGCCCCGGAAATTCACCCCTCCACTTT. The chain uses TRBV14 and TRBJ1-6; no clear D gene. The length of the CDR3 is 12 residues. Germline-derived CDR1 and CDR2 are SGHDN and FVKESK. Trimming cost V 4 bases and J 7 bases, with 5 bases left between them.

This chain links TRBV7-3 with TRBJ2-1; 12 bases match TRBD2. This CDR3 comprises 16 residues. The junction had 12 bases not matched to a gene; V was cut back by 5 bases and J by 10 bases. Germline V gene lookup returns CDR1 SGHTA and CDR2 FQGTGA. This CDR3 reads CASSPSTSGGEREQFF. CDR3 DNA sequence: TGTGCCAGCAGCCCCTCGACTAGCGGGGGCGAGAGAGAGCAGTTCTTC.

CDR3 sequence: CASSRSFGSNQPQHF. The CDR3 coding sequence is TGTGCCAGCAGTCGGTCCTTTGGGAGCAATCAGCCCCAGCATTTT. The chain combines TRBV6-2 or TRBV6-3 with TRBJ1-5; D is unresolved. Per the germline V gene, CDR1 is MNHEY and CDR2 is SVGEGT. The V and J ends lost 5 bases and 1 base respectively, with 12 bases between them. The CDR3 has 15 amino acids.

The chain employs TRBV7-9 and TRBJ1-2, with no clear D. The CDR3 loop spans 11 amino acids. Germline V lookup: CDR1 SEHNR, CDR2 FQNEAQ (reference sequence). The V end was cut by 3 bases, the J end by 8 bases, with 7 bases between. DNA for the CDR3: TGTGCCAGCAGCTTGGACCTGGGCTACACCTTC. Translating gives CASSLDLGYTF.

The V and J genes are TRBV29-1 and TRBJ2-1; 9 bases fit TRBD1. From germline, CDR1 is SQVTM and CDR2 ANQGSEA. V dropped 3 bases and J dropped 7; count of bases not matched to a gene: 10. The CDR3 covers 15 residues. DNA of the CDR3: TGCAGCGTTGATCCGAGGGACAGGGTATGGAATGAGCAGTTCTTC. Protein product: CSVDPRDRVWNEQFF.

This sequence joins TRBV4-3 and TRBJ1-2, with a weak D call TRBD1 (5 bases). This CDR3 is built from 16 residues. The germline V and J ends were trimmed by 0 bases and 0 bases, with 11 bases remaining between them. Germline lookup yields CDR1 LGHNA and CDR2 YSLEER. The CDR3 bases are TGCGCCAGCAGCCAAGAGACAGACCTGTCTAACTATGGCTACACCTTC. Its protein product is CASSQETDLSNYGYTF.

V gene TRBV9 combines with J gene TRBJ2-5; D is possibly TRBD2 (5 bases). The germline V and J ends were trimmed by 0 bases and 5 bases, with 17 bases remaining between them. This CDR3 is 16 amino acids long. Germline-derived CDR1 and CDR2 are SGDLS and YYNGEE. CDR3: CASSVESGNRGETQYF. The DNA for the CDR3 is TGTGCCAGCAGCGTAGAGTCGGGGAACCGAGGGGAGACCCAGTACTTC.

The chain couples TRBV6-1 to TRBJ2-7; 7 bases are shared with TRBD1. V was pared by 6 bases and J by 0 bases, with 8 bases of the junction left unmatched. Germline values: CDR1 MNHNS, CDR2 SASEGT. The CDR3 loop spans 15 amino acids. The CDR3 DNA follows: TGTGCCAGCAGCCAGCCCGGGACAGCCTCCTACGAGCAGTACTTC. Translated, it gives CASSQPGTASYEQYF.

This sequence joins TRBV6-5 and TRBJ1-2; D is unresolved. CDR1 is MNHEY, CDR2 SVGAGI, per germline. The CDR3 is 15 amino acids. Trimming cost V 7 bases and J 2 bases, with 17 bases left between them. CDR3 amino acids: CASTQRRTNNYGYTF. CDR3 bases: TGTGCCAGCACCCAGAGACGGACGAACAACTATGGCTACACCTTC.

The chain joins TRBV10-3 to TRBJ2-3, with no clear D. V lost 10 bases, J lost 0 bases, and 11 bases lay in between. Germline assignment: CDR1 ENHRY and CDR2 SYGVKD. The CDR3 loop spans 13 amino acids. CDR3 nucleotide sequence: TGTGCCACCAAAAAGGACAGCACAGATACGCAGTATTTT. Translating it yields CATKKDSTDTQYF.

The chain links TRBV3-1 (or the pseudogene TRBV3-2) to TRBJ2-2, with 10 bases matching TRBD1. CDR3 length: 17 residues. Per germline, CDR1 LGHDT and CDR2 YNNKEL (reference sequence). V trimming: 1 base; J trimming: 3 bases; junction bases outside the gene matches: 5. In DNA, the CDR3 is TGTGCCAGCAGCCAAGGCCGACAGGGGGCCGACACCGGGGAGCTGTTTTTT. Translated: CASSQGRQGADTGELFF.